The 8 T cell receptor beta chains below all came from one sample that was sequenced in a study of T cell responses to AZD1222 COVID-19 vaccine (dated by TCRdb to the early 2020s). Explained via the paper, the time point label denotes: baseline before first vaccination. The library was prepared using the immunoSEQ multiplex PCR assay. TCRdb's version of the immuneACCESS table is confined to in-frame rearrangements and falls short of the full clone set. An unresolved V gene accounts for under half of the shortfall where checked; the remainder is of unknown origin. The sample contains under 200,000 clones, roughly nine tenths of them found a single time. The ten largest clonotypes hold about 1.9% of the sample. Sequenced here: peripheral blood, sampled on day 0 of AZD1222 vaccination. Source of these receptors: an adult in good health.

This clone has only a few counts. The chain joins TRBV28 to TRBJ1-5, with 9 bases lining up with TRBD1. After removal of 7 bases from V and 3 bases from J, the junction contained 19 bases not matched to a gene. This CDR3 has 19 residues. In germline, CDR1 is MDHEN, CDR2 SYDVKM. The CDR3 reads CASTLWGQGYWGINQPQHF. The CDR3 nucleotides read TGTGCCAGCACCTTATGGGGACAGGGATATTGGGGAATCAATCAGCCCCAGCATTTT.

This clone was seen only a few times. V usage is TRBV21-1 and J usage is TRBJ2-6; the table's TRBD1 call for D was not verified on the DNA. TRBV21-1 is given as a pseudogene. The CDR3 loop spans 16 amino acids. The CDR3 nucleotides are TGTGCCAGCAGCTCCCCCAGGCCTTCTGGGGCCAACGTCCTGACTTTC. Translated, it gives CASSSPRPSGANVLTF.

The V call is TRBV6-4, the J call TRBJ1-4; no clear D. CDR3 size: 14 residues. Looked up from germline, CDR1 is MRHNA and CDR2 is SNTAGT. V lost 3 bases and J lost 7, with 12 bases in between. The DNA of the CDR3 is TGTGCCAGCAGTGATGGGGAACGAAGTGAAAAACTGTTTTTT. It codes for CASSDGERSEKLFF.

V is TRBV6-5 and J is TRBJ2-7; 12 nucleotides agree with TRBD2. Germline V gene data show CDR1 as MNHEY and CDR2 as SVGAGI. The junction had 8 bases not matched to a gene; V was cut back by 6 bases and J by 5 bases. This CDR3 is 15 amino acids long. The CDR3 reads CASRITSGGFHEQYF. For the CDR3, the DNA is TGTGCCAGCAGAATAACTAGCGGGGGGTTCCACGAGCAGTACTTC.

The V and J genes are TRBV30 and TRBJ1-1; no reliable D call. V was pared by 7 bases and J by 3 bases, with 9 bases between. The CDR3 length is 11 residues. The V gene's germline CDR1 is GTSNPN and CDR2 SVGIG (reference sequence). Here the CDR3 reads CASEAHTEAFF. CDR3 sequence (DNA): TGTGCCTCCGAAGCTCACACTGAAGCTTTCTTT.

The rearrangement uses TRBV7-9 and TRBJ2-7; D not certain. CDR1 is SEHNR and CDR2 is FQNEAQ in the germline V gene (reference sequence). V was shortened by 3 bases and J by 2 bases, with 5 bases between the two germline ends. This CDR3 has 12 amino acids. CDR3 in DNA: TGTGCCAGCAGCTTTAGGGCCTACGAGCAGTACTTC. It yields the protein CASSFRAYEQYF. Complete variable domain (other parts from reference TRBV7-9 and TRBJ2-7): DTGVSQNPRHKITKRGQNVTFRCDPISEHNRLYWYRQTLGQGPEFLTYFQNEAQLEKSRLLSDRFSAERPKGSFSTLEIQRTEQGDSAMYLCASSFRAYEQYFGPGTRLTVT.

The V call is TRBV9, the J call TRBJ1-6; D is possibly TRBD1 (6 bases). The ends were cut back, 3 bases at V and 6 bases at J, with 10 bases in the middle. The CDR3 is 14 residues long. Germline V gene data show CDR1 as SGDLS and CDR2 as YYNGEE. DNA of the CDR3: TGTGCCAGCAGCGCCGGACAGCCTAATTCACCCCTCCACTTT. Translating gives CASSAGQPNSPLHF.

The J gene is TRBJ2-1, the V gene TRBV4-1; 7 bases align to TRBD1. The CDR3 has 16 amino acids. Germline V CDR1 and CDR2: MGHRA, YSYEKL. V shed 0 bases and J 5 bases; nucleotides not matched to a gene: 7. CDR3 nucleotide sequence: TGCGCCAGCAGCCAAGATAGGGGCAGGGGGAACAATGAGCAGTTCTTC. This gives the protein CASSQDRGRGNNEQFF.